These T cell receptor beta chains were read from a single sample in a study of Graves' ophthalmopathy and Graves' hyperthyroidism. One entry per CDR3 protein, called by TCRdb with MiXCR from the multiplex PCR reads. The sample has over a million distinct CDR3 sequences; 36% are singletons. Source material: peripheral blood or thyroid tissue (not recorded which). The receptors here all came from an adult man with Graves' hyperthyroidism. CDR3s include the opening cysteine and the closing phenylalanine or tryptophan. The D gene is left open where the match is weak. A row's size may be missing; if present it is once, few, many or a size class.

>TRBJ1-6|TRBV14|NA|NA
CASSRGRGIDSPLHF
TGTGCCAGCAGCCGGGGCAGGGGAATTGATTCACCCCTCCACTTT
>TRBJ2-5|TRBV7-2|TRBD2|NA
CASSPVGGGLAALGTQYF
TGTGCCAGCAGCCCCGTGGGCGGGGGACTAGCGGCGTTAGGGACCCAGTACTTC
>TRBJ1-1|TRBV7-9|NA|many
CASSPDHEAFF
TGTGCCAGCAGCCCGGACCATGAAGCTTTCTTT
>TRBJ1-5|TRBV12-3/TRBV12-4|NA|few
CASSYVRDSNQPQHF
TGTGCCAGCAGTTACGTCAGGGATAGCAATCAGCCCCAGCATTTT
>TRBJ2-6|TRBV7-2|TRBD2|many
CASSKSAGRSGANVLTF
TGTGCCAGCAGCAAGTCCGCCGGGAGGTCTGGGGCCAACGTCCTGACTTTC
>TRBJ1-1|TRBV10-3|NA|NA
CASISFGYEAFF
TGTGCCAGCATTTCTTTCGGTTACGAAGCTTTCTTT
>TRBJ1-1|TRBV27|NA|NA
CASSFQDSGNEAFF
TGTGCCAGCAGTTTCCAGGACAGTGGGAATGAAGCTTTCTTT
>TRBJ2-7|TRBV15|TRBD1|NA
CATSRGDRVSYEQYF
TGTGCCACCAGCAGAGGGGACAGGGTATCCTACGAGCAGTACTTC
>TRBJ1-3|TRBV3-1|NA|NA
CASSATSGNTMYF
TGTGCCAGCAGCGCCACATCTGGAAACACCATGTATTTT
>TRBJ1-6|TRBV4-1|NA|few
CASSQEPRDNSPLHF
TGCGCCAGCAGCCAAGAGCCAAGGGATAATTCACCCCTCCACTTT
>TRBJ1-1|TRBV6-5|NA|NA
CASSFNRGTVNTEAFF
TGTGCCAGCAGTTTTAACCGCGGGACGGTGAACACTGAAGCTTTCTTT
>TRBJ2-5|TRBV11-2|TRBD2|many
CASSPTTSVQETQYF
TGTGCCAGCAGCCCTACGACTAGCGTCCAAGAGACCCAGTACTTC
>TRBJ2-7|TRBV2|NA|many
CASSETTGSLYEQYF
TGTGCCAGCAGTGAAACCACAGGGAGTCTCTACGAGCAGTACTTC
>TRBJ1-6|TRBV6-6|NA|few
CASTFSWLNNSPLHF
TGTGCCAGCACCTTTTCATGGCTGAATAATTCACCCCTCCACTTT
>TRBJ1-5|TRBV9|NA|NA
CASSDNRRGPEQPQHF
TGTGCCAGCAGTGACAATAGGCGGGGGCCGGAGCAGCCCCAGCATTTT
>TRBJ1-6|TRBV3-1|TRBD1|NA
CASSHETGWGIRPLHF
TGTGCCAGCAGCCATGAGACAGGGTGGGGTATCCGACCCCTCCACTTT
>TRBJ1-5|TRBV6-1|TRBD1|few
CASSGQGSQPQHF
TGTGCCAGCAGTGGACAGGGGAGTCAGCCCCAGCATTTT
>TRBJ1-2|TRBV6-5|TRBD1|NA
CASAGRDRGRRGYTF
TGTGCCAGCGCGGGTAGGGACAGGGGGCGCCGGGGCTACACCTTC
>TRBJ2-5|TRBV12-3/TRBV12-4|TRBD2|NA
CASRLAGQETQYF
TGTGCCAGCAGACTAGCGGGGCAAGAGACCCAGTACTTC
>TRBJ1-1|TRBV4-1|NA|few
CASSQADSEAFF
TGCGCCAGCAGCCAGGCTGATTCTGAAGCTTTCTTT
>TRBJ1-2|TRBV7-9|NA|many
CASSESTLEINYGYTF
TGTGCCAGCAGCGAAAGCACCCTGGAGATTAACTATGGCTACACCTTC
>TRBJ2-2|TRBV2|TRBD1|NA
CASSGDRVSGELFF
TGTGCCAGCAGTGGGGACAGGGTGTCCGGGGAGCTGTTTTTT
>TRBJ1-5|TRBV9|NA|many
CASSRTDLSNQPQHF
TGTGCCAGCAGCCGGACAGACCTTAGCAATCAGCCCCAGCATTTT
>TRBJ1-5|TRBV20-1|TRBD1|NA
CSASDDRGQDQPQHF
TGCAGTGCTAGTGATGACAGGGGGCAAGATCAGCCCCAGCATTTT
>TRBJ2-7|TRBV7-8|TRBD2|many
CASSTGLAGLYEQYF
TGTGCCAGCAGCACAGGACTAGCGGGACTATACGAGCAGTACTTC
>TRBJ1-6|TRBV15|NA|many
CATSRDHGGVSPLHF
TGTGCCACCAGCAGAGATCATGGGGGTGTCTCACCCCTCCACTTT
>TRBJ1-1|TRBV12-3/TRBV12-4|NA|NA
CASSLSGRGDTEAFF
TGTGCCAGCAGTTTAAGCGGGAGGGGAGACACTGAAGCTTTCTTT
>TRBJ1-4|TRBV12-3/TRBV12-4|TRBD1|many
CASRPGTATNEKLFF
TGTGCCAGCCGGCCCGGGACAGCAACTAATGAAAAACTGTTTTTT
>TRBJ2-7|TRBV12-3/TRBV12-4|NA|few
CASSFGSGLSSYEQYF
TGTGCCAGCAGTTTTGGGTCGGGTTTGAGCTCCTACGAGCAGTACTTC
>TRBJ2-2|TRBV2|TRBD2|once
CASRGTSYTGELFF
TGTGCCAGCAGGGGGACTAGCTACACCGGGGAGCTGTTTTTT
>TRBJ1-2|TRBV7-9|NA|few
CASSSRLTPGYGYTF
TGTGCCAGCAGCTCGCGTCTAACACCAGGGTATGGCTACACCTTC
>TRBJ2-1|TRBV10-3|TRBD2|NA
CAILGAGGNTNEQFF
TGTGCCATCCTTGGAGCGGGAGGCAACACCAATGAGCAGTTCTTC
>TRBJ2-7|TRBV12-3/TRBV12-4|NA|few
CATVEGRGEQYF
TGTGCCACGGTTGAGGGTAGGGGCGAGCAGTACTTC
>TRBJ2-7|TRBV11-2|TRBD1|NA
CASSTPGQGHEQYF
TGTGCCAGCAGCACGCCGGGACAGGGTCACGAGCAGTACTTC
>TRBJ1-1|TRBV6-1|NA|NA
CASTGVNMNTEAFF
TGTGCCAGCACAGGGGTAAACATGAACACTGAAGCTTTCTTT
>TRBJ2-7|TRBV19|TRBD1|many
CASSRMTGTYEQYF
TGTGCCAGTAGCCGAATGACAGGGACCTACGAGCAGTACTTC
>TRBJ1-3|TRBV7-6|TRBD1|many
CASSTTGYSAGNTIYF
TGTGCCAGCAGCACGACAGGGTACTCAGCTGGAAACACCATATATTTT
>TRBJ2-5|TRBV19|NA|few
CASKSGDSQETQYF
TGTGCCAGTAAAAGCGGGGACAGCCAAGAGACCCAGTACTTC
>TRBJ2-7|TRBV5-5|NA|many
CASSNEPRIYEQYF
TGTGCCAGCAGTAACGAACCCAGGATCTACGAGCAGTACTTC
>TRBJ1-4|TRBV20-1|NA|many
CSASPGFIALDEKLFF
TGCAGTGCTAGCCCGGGATTCATCGCCCTGGATGAAAAACTGTTTTTT
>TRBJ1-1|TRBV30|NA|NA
CALDSNTEAFF
TGTGCCCTCGACAGCAACACTGAAGCTTTCTTT
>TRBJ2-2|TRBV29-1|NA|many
CSVEGGMAGELFF
TGCAGCGTTGAAGGAGGAATGGCCGGGGAGCTGTTTTTT
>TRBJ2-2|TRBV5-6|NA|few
CASSLILTGELFF
TGTGCCAGCAGCTTGATACTAACCGGGGAGCTGTTTTTT
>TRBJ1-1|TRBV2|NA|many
CASSNRVRTEAFF
TGTGCCAGCAGTAACAGGGTGAGGACTGAAGCTTTCTTT
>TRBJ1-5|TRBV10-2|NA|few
CASSDSGQDQPQHF
TGCGCCAGCAGTGACTCCGGGCAAGATCAGCCCCAGCATTTT
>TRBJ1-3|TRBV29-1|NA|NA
CSDFGTGSGNTIYF
TGCAGCGACTTTGGGACGGGCTCTGGAAACACCATATATTTT
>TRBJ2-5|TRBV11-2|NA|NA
CASPQRGVETQYF
TGTGCCAGCCCGCAGAGGGGGGTAGAGACCCAGTACTTC
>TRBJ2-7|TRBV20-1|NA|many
CSARTATLYEQYF
TGCAGTGCCAGGACTGCAACCCTATACGAGCAGTACTTC
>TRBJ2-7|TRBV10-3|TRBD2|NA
CAIGGGRAGTVYEHYF
TGTGCCATCGGTGGGGGTAGAGCGGGAACGGTGTACGAGCACTACTTC
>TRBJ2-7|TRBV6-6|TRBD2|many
CASSYRLAGSEQYF
TGTGCCAGCAGTTACAGACTAGCGGGAAGCGAGCAGTACTTC
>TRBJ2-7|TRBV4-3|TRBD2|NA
CASSQDPGTSGSYEQYF
TGCGCCAGCAGCCAAGATCCCGGGACTAGCGGCTCCTACGAGCAGTACTTC
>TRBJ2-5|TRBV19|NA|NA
CASSKRGPLETQYF
TGTGCCAGTAGTAAACGGGGGCCATTGGAGACCCAGTACTTC